This T cell receptor (beta chain) appears in the sequencing data of a study of identical twins (dated by TCRdb to the mid-2010s). Notes on the research overall: The study deep-sequenced TCR alpha and beta repertoires from monozygotic twins, unrelated adults of various ages and cord blood to test whether fetal clonotypes persist. To rule out contamination, replicate twin experiments were performed at different times with different library preparation protocols.

Library preparation employed 5' RACE. Instrument on record: Illumina HiSeq 2000. A universal primer binding site was introduced by template switching, and a unique molecular identifier was present in the final cDNA, enabling accurate counting of TCR cDNA molecules. Specific primers in the conserved constant-segment region were used to synthesize first-strand cDNA for the TCR alpha and beta chains. To control for contamination, every cDNA library was double barcoded, receiving both a SMART-Mk sample barcode and Illumina barcodes. Two successive PCR steps introduced TruSeq adapter sequences along with Illumina sample barcodes. The TCR alpha and beta cDNA libraries were sequenced on the Illumina HiSeq platform using custom primers. Turning to the authors' computational methods: MiGEC was used to process raw reads and extract unique molecular identifiers, and MiXCR was used to find CDR3 positions. Recombination models were inferred per individual with the repgenHMM and IGoR tools using an EM algorithm. Shared clonotype analysis was performed with the tcR package in R, normalizing sharing by the product of cloneset sizes. To study raw recombination without the effects of thymic and clonal selection, out-of-frame nonproductive sequences were analyzed. TCRdb's own reprocessing of the public reads used fastp at Q25 and MiXCR and kept productive beta chains. Each entry is one CDR3 protein sequence, shown with its most common DNA and genes. The V and J calls were determined by TCRdb, not by the authors. Across this sample there are some 500,000 distinct CDR3 sequences, with roughly 9.5% seen only once. The ten largest make up roughly 3% of the sample.

Here is what the overall study found, with its caveats: Compared with coincidental sharing between unrelated individuals, an excess of low generation-probability sequences was observed among out-of-frame TCR alpha sequences shared between twins. Conclusions relied on cross-sectional statistical analysis, since the same donors could not be followed over many years. Fewer insertions were carried by abundant cord blood beta clonotypes; a weaker similar trend was observed in young adult naive repertoires, while no such trend was observed in memory repertoires. In monozygotic twins, out-of-frame TCR alpha sharing was systematically underestimated by recombination models, although the models agreed with sharing between unrelated individuals. A weaker excess of twin sharing was found in beta out-of-frame sequences because the signal-to-noise ratio was lowered by fewer shared sequences. Zero-insertion analyses could be partly confounded by invariant T cells such as MAIT and iNKT, although diverse VJ usage argued against such confounding for most clonotypes.

Every donor in the study was a healthy Caucasian. The twin cohort comprised three pairs of female monozygotic twins, all aged roughly 18 to 30 years. Peripheral blood mononuclear cells were used as the source from which RNA for TCR libraries was isolated. This clonotype was detected a few times. Its antigen specificity is not known. It has no much larger one-base neighbor in the sample; base qualities were not kept. CDR1 and CDR2, looked up from the germline V gene, are MNHNS and SASEGT. Including cysteine and phenylalanine, the CDR3 has 13 amino acids. Only the CDR3 region is kept as DNA, spanning 39 bases read in frame from base 1. V and J are trimmed by 4 bases and 7 bases, and the gene matches miss 3 bases of the junction. The sample also formed part of further work on yellow fever vaccine responses in identical twins. Per the second study: According to the authors, in identical twins the way T cells responded to vaccination appeared partly convergent and partly personalized. The study precisely tracked vaccine-responding T cell clones in identical twins.

The receptor's source is a woman between 18 and 29 years old in good health. Recombination joined TRBV6-1 with TRBJ1-2; 10 central nucleotides agree with TRBD1. Sequencing was carried out using PBMCs. Read as DNA, the sequence is TGTGCCAGCAGTGTAGACAGGGGGCTTGGCTACACCTTC. Its coded protein is CASSVDRGLGYTF.